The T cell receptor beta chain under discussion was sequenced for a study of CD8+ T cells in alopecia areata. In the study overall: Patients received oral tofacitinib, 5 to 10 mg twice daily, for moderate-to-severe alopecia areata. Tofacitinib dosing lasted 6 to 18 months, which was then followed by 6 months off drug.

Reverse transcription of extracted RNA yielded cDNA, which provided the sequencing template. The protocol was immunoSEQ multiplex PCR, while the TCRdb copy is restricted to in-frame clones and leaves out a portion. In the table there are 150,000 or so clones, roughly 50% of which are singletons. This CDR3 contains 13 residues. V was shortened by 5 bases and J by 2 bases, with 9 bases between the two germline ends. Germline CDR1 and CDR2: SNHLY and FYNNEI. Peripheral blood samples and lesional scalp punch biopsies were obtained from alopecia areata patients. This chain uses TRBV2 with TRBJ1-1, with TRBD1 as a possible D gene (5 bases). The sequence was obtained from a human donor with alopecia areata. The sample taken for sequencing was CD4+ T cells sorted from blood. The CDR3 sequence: CASSRTPNTEAFF. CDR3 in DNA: TGTGCCAGCAGTCGGACACCAAACACTGAAGCTTTCTTT.